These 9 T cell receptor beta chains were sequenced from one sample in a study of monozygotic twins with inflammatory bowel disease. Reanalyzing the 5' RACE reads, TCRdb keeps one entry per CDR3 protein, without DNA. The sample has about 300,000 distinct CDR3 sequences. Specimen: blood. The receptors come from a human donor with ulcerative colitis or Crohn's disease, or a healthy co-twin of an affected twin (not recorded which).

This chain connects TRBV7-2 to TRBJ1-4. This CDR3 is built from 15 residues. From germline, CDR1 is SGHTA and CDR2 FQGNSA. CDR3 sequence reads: CASSFTSATNEKLFF.

The CDR3 loop is CASSSAHQPQHF. V usage is TRBV6-5 and J usage is TRBJ1-5; the D call of TRBD1 rests on TCRdb alone, since no DNA is present to check it. Germline V lookup: CDR1 MNHEY, CDR2 SVGAGI. The CDR3 is 12 amino acids.

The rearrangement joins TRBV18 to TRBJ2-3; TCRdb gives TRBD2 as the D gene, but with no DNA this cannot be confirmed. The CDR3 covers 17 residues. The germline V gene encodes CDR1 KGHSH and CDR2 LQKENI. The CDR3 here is CASSDTSGRPHTDTQYF.

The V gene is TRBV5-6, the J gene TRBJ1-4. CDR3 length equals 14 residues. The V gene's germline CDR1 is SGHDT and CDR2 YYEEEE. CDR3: CASSWRSTNEKLFF.

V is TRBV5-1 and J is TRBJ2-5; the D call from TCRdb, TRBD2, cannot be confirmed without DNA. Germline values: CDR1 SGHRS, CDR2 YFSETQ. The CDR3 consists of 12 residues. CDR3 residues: CARGGVQETQYF.

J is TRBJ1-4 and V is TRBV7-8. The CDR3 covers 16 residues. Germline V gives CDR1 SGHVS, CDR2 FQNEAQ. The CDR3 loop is CASSLAGGRANEKLFF.

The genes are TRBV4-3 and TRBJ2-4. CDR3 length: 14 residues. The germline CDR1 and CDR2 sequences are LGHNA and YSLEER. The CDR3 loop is CASSQGIAKNIQYF.

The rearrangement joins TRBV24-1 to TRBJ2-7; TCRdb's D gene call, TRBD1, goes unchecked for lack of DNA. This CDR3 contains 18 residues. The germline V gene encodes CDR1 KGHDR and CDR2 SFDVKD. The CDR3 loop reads CATSAPGAGRKGFYEQYF.

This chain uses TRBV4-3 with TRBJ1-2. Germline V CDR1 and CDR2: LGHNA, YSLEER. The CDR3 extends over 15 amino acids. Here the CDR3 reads CASSQEALPNYGYTF.